This is a list of T cell receptor beta chains from one sample in a study of cytotoxic CD8 clonotypes in ibrutinib-treated CLL. The data were produced by immunoSEQ multiplex PCR, yet TCRdb's version contains in-frame clones alone and is incomplete. The sample gives some 200,000 clones, more than 75% of which show up once; about an eighth is in the top ten. The material was PBMCs, obtained after 12 months of ibrutinib treatment. The receptors were sampled from a human donor with chronic lymphocytic leukemia. The CDR3 runs from the conserved cysteine through the conserved F or W. The order of the fields is D gene, J gene, V gene, clone size, CDR3 DNA, CDR3 protein. D genes are given only for firm matches. Clone size appears in some rows only: once, few, many, or a class for an expanded clone.

TRBD1 | TRBJ1-4 | TRBV2 | NA | TGTGCCAGCAGTAGGGACAGGGAAAAACTGTTTTTT | CASSRDREKLFF
NA | TRBJ1-2 | TRBV13 | NA | TGTGCCAGCAGCTTAGGCAGGTCAGACTATGGCTACACCTTC | CASSLGRSDYGYTF
NA | TRBJ2-3 | TRBV7-3 | NA | TGTGCCAGCAGCTTAAGCAGTAGTCCAGATACGCAGTATTTT | CASSLSSSPDTQYF
NA | TRBJ2-3 | TRBV7-7 | NA | TGTGCTAGCAGCTTCCCGGGCGATACGCAGTATTTT | CASSFPGDTQYF
TRBD2 | TRBJ2-1 | TRBV14 | few | TGTGCCAGCAGTTTCCCAATAGCGGGGGGGCAGTTCTTC | CASSFPIAGGQFF
NA | TRBJ2-2 | TRBV2 | NA | TGTGCCAGCAGGTTAGGCGGGAACACCGGGGAGCTGTTTTTT | CASRLGGNTGELFF
TRBD2 | TRBJ2-7 | TRBV6-5 | NA | TGTGCCACCCGGGAGGGGTACGAGCAGTACTTC | CATREGYEQYF
NA | TRBJ2-3 | TRBV21-1 | NA | TGTGCCAGCAGCGCCCAGCTAGCGGGAAAATTGGGAGATACGCAGTATTTT | CASSAQLAGKLGDTQYF
NA | TRBJ2-3 | TRBV29-1 | NA | TGCCCCCCGAAGGGGGGAGATACGCAGTATTTT | CPPKGGDTQYF
NA | TRBJ2-7 | TRBV18 | NA | TGTGCCAGCTCCCGACAGTCCTACGAGCAGTACTTC | CASSRQSYEQYF
NA | TRBJ2-6 | TRBV23-1 | NA | TGCGCCAGCAGTCAACACGGGGCCCGAACCGGGGCCAACGTCCTGACTTTC | CASSQHGARTGANVLTF
TRBD1 | TRBJ1-2 | TRBV28 | NA | TGTGCCAGCAGGCGGCCGGGACAGGGGATCCATGGCTACACCTTC | CASRRPGQGIHGYTF
NA | TRBJ2-4 | TRBV28 | NA | TGTGCCAGCAGCCCCGGAGTACGGGCCAAAAACATTCAGTACTTC | CASSPGVRAKNIQYF
NA | TRBJ2-7 | TRBV12-5 | NA | TGTGCTAGTGGTTTCGACAGTCAGGAGCAGTACTTC | CASGFDSQEQYF
TRBD2 | TRBJ2-7 | TRBV28 | NA | TGTGCCAGCAGAATAGCGGGCCCCACTCAGGGGCAGTACTTC | CASRIAGPTQGQYF
NA | TRBJ2-5 | TRBV28 | NA | TGTGCCAGCAGTTTGGAAGAGACCCAGTACTTC | CASSLEETQYF
NA | TRBJ2-1 | TRBV23-1 | NA | TGCGCCAGCAGTCAATCGGGACGCCTCCGGGGGCAGTTCTTC | CASSQSGRLRGQFF
TRBD2 | TRBJ2-1 | TRBV5-4 | NA | TGTGCCAGCAGCTTATGGCGGCTAGCGGGGGAGATCTCCTACAATGAGCAGTTCTTC | CASSLWRLAGEISYNEQFF